One sample yielded the 7 T cell receptor beta chains listed below, sequenced in a study of blood T cell repertoires in COVID-19. TCRdb's copy holds only in-frame clones and misses some; the assay was immunoSEQ multiplex PCR. Among about 270,000 clones listed, more than 75% were seen once. Material for sequencing was PBMCs or T cells enriched from blood (not recorded which). The receptors were gathered from a woman aged 40 to 50 with acute COVID-19.

The chain has TRBV20-1 and TRBJ2-3; D remains unclear. This CDR3 has 15 amino acids. Germline V gene data show CDR1 as DFQATT and CDR2 as SNEGSKA (reference sequence). V lost 3 bases, J lost 0 bases, and 13 bases lay in between. For the CDR3, the DNA is TGCAGTGCTAGTACCCGATCGACTAGCACAGATACGCAGTATTTT. Translation gives CSASTRSTSTDTQYF.

The chain has TRBV7-9 and TRBJ2-7; TRBD2 aligns across 11 bases. The J segment lost 4 bases and the V segment lost 4 bases, leaving 6 bases of the junction unmatched. The CDR3 spans 15 residues. Germline CDR1 is SEHNR and CDR2 is FQNEAQ (reference sequence). The CDR3 DNA is TGTGCCAGCAGCTCCCTAGCGGGAGGTACTTACGAGCAGTACTTC. Translated: CASSSLAGGTYEQYF.

V is TRBV27 and J is TRBJ1-5; 8 nucleotides align to TRBD1. This CDR3 is built from 17 residues. Germline V lookup: CDR1 MNHEY, CDR2 SMNVEV (reference sequence). V shed 5 bases, J shed 1 base, and the junction held 10 bases outside the gene matches. Here the CDR3 reads CASSPGQGRRSNQPQHF. DNA for the CDR3: TGTGCCAGCAGTCCCGGACAGGGCCGACGGAGCAATCAGCCCCAGCATTTT.

The chain links TRBV18 to TRBJ2-5; 14 bases are shared with TRBD2. Germline CDR1 and CDR2: KGHSH and LQKENI. CDR3 length: 18 residues. The V segment lost 6 bases and the J segment 2 bases; nucleotides outside the gene matches: 11. CDR3 sequence reads: CASSPPGLAGGPQETQYF. CDR3 sequence (DNA): TGTGCCAGCTCCCCCCCTGGACTAGCGGGGGGACCTCAAGAGACCCAGTACTTC.

V usage is TRBV28 and J usage is TRBJ1-4; 7 bases fit TRBD1. This CDR3 spans 14 amino acids. V was pared by 4 bases and J by 6 bases, with 5 bases of the junction left unmatched. Germline assignment: CDR1 MDHEN and CDR2 SYDVKM. The CDR3: CASSSTGQDEKLFF. In DNA, the CDR3 is TGTGCCAGCAGTTCGACAGGGCAGGATGAAAAACTGTTTTTT.

Details on this clone: Other DNA sequences of this sample code for an identical CDR3. This sequence joins TRBV6-1 and TRBJ2-1; 7 bases align to TRBD2. Trimming took 0 bases from V and 4 from J; bases not matched to a gene: 0. The CDR3 is 14 amino acids. The germline gives CDR1 MNHNS, CDR2 SASEGT. The CDR3 DNA sequence: TGTGCCAGCAGTGAAGCGGGAGGGTACAATGAGCAGTTCTTC. It is translated as CASSEAGGYNEQFF.

The gene calls are TRBV5-4 and TRBJ1-1; D not resolved. The V and J ends lost 0 bases and 8 bases respectively, with 8 bases between them. CDR1 is SGHNT, CDR2 YYREEE, per germline (reference sequence). CDR3 length: 12 residues. CDR3 in amino acids: CASSLGRLEAFF. CDR3 sequence (DNA): TGTGCCAGCAGCTTGGGCAGGCTAGAAGCTTTCTTT.